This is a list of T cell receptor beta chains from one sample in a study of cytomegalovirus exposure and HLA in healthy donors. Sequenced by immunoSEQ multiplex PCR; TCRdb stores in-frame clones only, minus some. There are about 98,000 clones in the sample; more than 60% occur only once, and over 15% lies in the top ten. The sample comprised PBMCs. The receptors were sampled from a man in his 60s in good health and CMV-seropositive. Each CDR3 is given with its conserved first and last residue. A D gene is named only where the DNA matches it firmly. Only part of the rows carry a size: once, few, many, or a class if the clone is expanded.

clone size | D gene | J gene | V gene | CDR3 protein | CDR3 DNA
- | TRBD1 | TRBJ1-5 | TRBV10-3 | CAPLDTQGGNQPQHF | TGTGCCCCCCTTGACACCCAGGGGGGCAATCAGCCCCAGCATTTT
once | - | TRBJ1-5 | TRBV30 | CAWSGSGARSQPQHF | TGTGCCTGGAGTGGGTCAGGGGCTCGGAGTCAGCCCCAGCATTTT
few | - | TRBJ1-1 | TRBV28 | CASSLPWAPPAEAFF | TGTGCCAGCAGTTTACCCTGGGCCCCCCCGGCTGAAGCTTTCTTT
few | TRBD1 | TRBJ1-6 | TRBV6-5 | CASSSGTANSPLHF | TGTGCCAGCAGCTCCGGGACAGCCAATTCACCCCTCCACTTT
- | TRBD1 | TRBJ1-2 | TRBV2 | CASSGDRHYGYTF | TGTGCCAGCAGTGGGGACAGGCACTATGGCTACACCTTC
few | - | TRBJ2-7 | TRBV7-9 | CASSSSSSWDLSYEQYF | TGTGCCAGCAGCTCTAGCTCGAGCTGGGACTTGTCCTACGAGCAGTACTTC
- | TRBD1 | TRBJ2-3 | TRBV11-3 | CASTQGASSDTQYF | TGTGCCAGCACACAGGGGGCATCGTCAGATACGCAGTATTTT
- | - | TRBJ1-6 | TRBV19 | CASKGGISPLHF | TGTGCCAGTAAAGGAGGAATTTCACCCCTCCACTTT
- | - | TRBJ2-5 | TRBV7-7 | CASSPPGGRAETQYF | TGTGCTAGCAGCCCGCCAGGAGGAAGAGCAGAGACCCAGTACTTC
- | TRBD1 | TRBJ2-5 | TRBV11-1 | CASSPWDRGCGRTQYF | TGTGCCAGCAGCCCCTGGGACAGGGGATGTGGTAGGACCCAGTACTTC
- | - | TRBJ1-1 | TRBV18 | CASSPPGTEAFF | TGTGCCAGCTCACCCCCGGGGACTGAAGCTTTCTTT
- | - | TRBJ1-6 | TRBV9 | CASSVAGAGDSLLHF | TGTGCCAGCAGCGTAGCGGGGGCGGGGGACTCACTCCTCCACTTT
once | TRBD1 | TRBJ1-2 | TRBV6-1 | CASSQQGVYGYTF | TGTGCCAGCAGTCAACAGGGGGTGTATGGCTACACCTTC
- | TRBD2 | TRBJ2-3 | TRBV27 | CASSPLAGVGDTQYF | TGTGCCAGCAGTCCCTTAGCGGGGGTCGGAGATACGCAGTATTTT
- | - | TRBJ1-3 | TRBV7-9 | CASSLAATFSGNTIYF | TGTGCCAGCAGCTTAGCTGCGACATTCTCTGGAAACACCATATATTTT
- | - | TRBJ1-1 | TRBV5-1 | CASSLAGDYTEAFF | TGCGCCAGCAGCTTGGCAGGGGATTACACTGAAGCTTTCTTT
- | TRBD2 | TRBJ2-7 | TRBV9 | CASSAPRLAGGPDEQYF | TGTGCCAGCAGCGCACCCCGACTAGCGGGGGGGCCCGACGAGCAGTACTTC
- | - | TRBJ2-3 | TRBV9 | CASSRDTHTDTQYF | TGTGCCAGCAGCCGGGACACCCACACAGATACGCAGTATTTT
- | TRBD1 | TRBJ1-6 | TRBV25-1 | CASRGTGRNSPLHF | TGTGCCAGCAGGGGGACAGGGCGCAATTCACCCCTCCACTTT
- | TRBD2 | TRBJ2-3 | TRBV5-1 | CASSPGLAGTDTQYF | TGCGCCAGCAGCCCGGGACTAGCGGGTACAGATACGCAGTATTTT
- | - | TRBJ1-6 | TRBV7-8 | CASSAGRGNSPLHF | TGTGCCAGCAGCGCGGGGCGCGGTAATTCACCCCTCCACTTT
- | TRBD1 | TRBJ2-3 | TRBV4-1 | CASSQENRGRTDTQYF | TGCGCCAGCAGCCAAGAAAACAGGGGGCGAACAGATACGCAGTATTTT
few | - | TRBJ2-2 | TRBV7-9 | CASSPQVMNTGELFF | TGTGCCAGCAGCCCGCAGGTTATGAACACCGGGGAGCTGTTTTTT
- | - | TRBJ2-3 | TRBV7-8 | CASSLTLAVDTQYF | TGTGCCAGCAGCTTGACACTAGCAGTAGATACGCAGTATTTT